This entry lists 15 T cell receptor beta chains sequenced from one sample in a study of T cells in lung cancer brain metastases (dated by TCRdb to 2017 to 2018). Receptor libraries were prepared by the immunoSEQ multiplex PCR assay. TCRdb's version of the immuneACCESS table is confined to in-frame rearrangements and falls short of the full clone set. An unresolved V gene accounts for under half of the shortfall where checked; the remainder is of unknown origin. The sample profile shows about 1,200 clones; approximately 86% of them were found once. Clones ranked in the top ten supply about 15% of the sample. Sequenced: tumor tissue from a brain metastasis. In light of the paper, this sample's cell subset or site label describes: paired resected brain metastasis. Every receptor here comes from a woman between 45 and 60 years old with non-small cell lung cancer that had spread to the brain.

This clone appeared once. The J gene is TRBJ2-3, the V gene TRBV6-6; 7 nucleotides line up with TRBD2. This CDR3 region has 15 residues. Per germline, CDR1 MNHNY and CDR2 SVGAGI (reference sequence). J gave up 2 bases and V 6 bases, and 8 bases lay outside the gene matches. CDR3 bases: TGTGCCAGCAGCAACCCGCGGGAGTACACAGATACGCAGTATTTT. The encoded protein is CASSNPREYTDTQYF.

This chain joins TRBV5-1 and TRBJ2-2, with 12 bases identical to TRBD2. The CDR3 runs to 18 residues. Germline CDR1 and CDR2: SGHRS and YFSETQ. V shed 2 bases and J 2 bases; nucleotides not matched to a gene: 7. The CDR3 spells CASSFPSGGASNTGELFF. Here the CDR3 DNA reads TGCGCCAGCAGCTTCCCTAGCGGGGGGGCATCAAACACCGGGGAGCTGTTTTTT.

The count of this clone is one. The rearrangement joins TRBV28 to TRBJ2-7, with 9 bases matching TRBD2. The CDR3 is 16 residues long. V shed 5 bases, J shed 3 bases, and the junction held 11 bases outside the gene matches. The germline CDR1 and CDR2 sequences are MDHEN and SYDVKM. CDR3 protein: CASSPLLAGRYYEQYF. CDR3 nucleotides: TGTGCCAGCAGTCCCCTCCTAGCGGGGCGTTACTACGAGCAGTACTTC.

The chain couples TRBV7-2 to TRBJ2-1, with 10 bases fitting TRBD2. V was clipped by 0 bases and J by 9 bases; unmatched bases: 8. The CDR3 is made up of 16 amino acids. From germline, CDR1 is SGHTA and CDR2 FQGNSA. In nucleotides, the CDR3 is TGTGCCAGCAGCTTAGCGGCTAGCGGGAGATCAAGTGAGCAGTTCTTC. It codes for CASSLAASGRSSEQFF.

V and J are TRBV4-2 and TRBJ2-1, with 8 nucleotides matching TRBD2. Germline CDR1 reads LGHNA; CDR2 reads YNFKEQ. The CDR3 has 14 residues. Unmatched junction bases numbered 6, after V lost 2 bases and J lost 9 bases. CDR3 in amino acids: CASSQRLAHPEQFF. CDR3 DNA: TGTGCCAGCAGCCAACGACTAGCGCATCCTGAGCAGTTCTTC.

This rearrangement joins TRBV28 to TRBJ2-1; the D is unclear. The ends were cut back, 2 bases at V and 13 bases at J, with 9 bases in the middle. The V gene's germline CDR1 is MDHEN and CDR2 SYDVKM. The CDR3 consists of 11 residues. As DNA, the CDR3 is TGTGCCAGCAGTTTAGATAGTATACAGTTCTTC. Its translation is CASSLDSIQFF. Full variable domain (rest looked up from reference TRBV28 and TRBJ2-1): DVKVTQSSRYLVKRTGEKVFLECVQDMDHENMFWYRQDPGLGLRLIYFSYDVKMKEKGDIPEGYSVSREKKERFSLILESASTNQTSMYLCASSLDSIQFFGPGTRLTVL.

The rearrangement uses TRBV13 and TRBJ2-3; D is unresolved. This CDR3 is built from 15 residues. Germline lookup yields CDR1 PRHDT and CDR2 FYEKMQ (reference sequence). With 0 bases removed from V and 4 bases from J, the gap between germline ends came to 11 bases. This CDR3 reads CASSLGATWSDTQYF. The CDR3 DNA reads TGTGCCAGCAGCTTAGGGGCAACCTGGTCAGATACGCAGTATTTT.

The sample holds one count of this clone. This chain links TRBV4-1 with TRBJ2-4; D perhaps matches TRBD2 (5 bases). Per germline, CDR1 MGHRA and CDR2 YSYEKL. There are 16 residues in the CDR3. V lost 0 bases to trimming and J lost 0 bases, with 9 bases between them. The CDR3 DNA reads TGCGCCAGCAGCCAAGATCACGCGGGAGCCAAAAACATTCAGTACTTC. Its protein is CASSQDHAGAKNIQYF.

Regarding this clone: The identical CDR3 is also encoded by other nucleotide sequences in the sample. The rearrangement links TRBV19 to TRBJ2-7; TRBD2 might be the D (6 bases). With 4 bases removed from V and 4 bases from J, the gap between germline ends came to 14 bases. Germline V lookup: CDR1 LNHDA, CDR2 SQIVND (reference sequence). The CDR3 has 14 amino acids. The CDR3 nucleotides read TGTGCCAGTAGTAAAAAGGGAGGTCGGTACGAGCAGTACTTC. Its protein is CASSKKGGRYEQYF.

As concerns this clone: Its ends do not fully match the called genes, so a read error is possible. The chain employs TRBV27 and TRBJ1-1; D remains ambiguous. In germline, CDR1 is MNHEY, CDR2 SMNVEV (reference sequence). This CDR3 contains 15 residues. This CDR3 reads CTSSLSPGMNTEAFF. CDR3 nucleotides: TGTACCAGCAGTTTATCCCCGGGGATGAACACTGAAGCTTTCTTT.

This chain joins TRBV5-4 and TRBJ2-1, with D tentatively TRBD1 (6 bases). The V end lost 2 bases, the J end lost 5 bases, and 14 bases lay between the germline ends. Germline CDR1 reads SGHNT; CDR2 reads YYREEE (reference sequence). This CDR3 has 15 amino acids. In DNA form, the CDR3 reads TGTGCCAGCAGCTTTAGGCAGGGGCAAAACAATGAGCAGTTCTTC. Its translation: CASSFRQGQNNEQFF.

The genes are TRBV5-1 and TRBJ2-1; possible D gene TRBD2, 5 bases. The V gene lost 2 bases and the J gene lost 1 base, with 13 bases spanning the gap. The CDR3 is 16 amino acids. Germline lookup yields CDR1 SGHRS and CDR2 YFSETQ. For the CDR3, the DNA is TGCGCCAGCAGCTTAGCGGAGCTCCCATCCTACAATGAGCAGTTCTTC. Its protein product is CASSLAELPSYNEQFF.

This sequence joins TRBV9 and TRBJ2-3, with D possibly being TRBD2 (6 bases). The germline gives CDR1 SGDLS, CDR2 YYNGEE. V was pared by 4 bases and J by 5 bases, with 20 bases between. This CDR3 spans 16 amino acids. CDR3: CASSSRGSEGGDTQYF. The CDR3 DNA follows: TGTGCCAGCAGCTCCCGGGGGAGCGAGGGAGGAGATACGCAGTATTTT.

This chain joins TRBV6-6 and TRBJ2-1, with no clear D. Trimming took 7 bases from V and 4 from J, leaving 11 bases between them. Germline lookup yields CDR1 MNHNY and CDR2 SVGAGI (reference sequence). This CDR3 contains 13 residues. CDR3 DNA sequence: TGTGCCAGCAAGAGACTCAGTTACAATGAGCAGTTCTTC. Residues: CASKRLSYNEQFF.

This sequence joins TRBV15 and TRBJ2-2; 7 bases agree with TRBD1. This CDR3 is 17 amino acids long. Trimming at V came to 0 bases and at J to 3 bases, leaving 7 bases not matched to a gene. Germline CDR1 reads LNHNV; CDR2 reads YYDKDF (reference sequence). The CDR3 spells CATSRDMRGQDTGELFF. DNA for the CDR3: TGTGCCACCAGCAGAGATATGAGGGGGCAGGACACCGGGGAGCTGTTTTTT.